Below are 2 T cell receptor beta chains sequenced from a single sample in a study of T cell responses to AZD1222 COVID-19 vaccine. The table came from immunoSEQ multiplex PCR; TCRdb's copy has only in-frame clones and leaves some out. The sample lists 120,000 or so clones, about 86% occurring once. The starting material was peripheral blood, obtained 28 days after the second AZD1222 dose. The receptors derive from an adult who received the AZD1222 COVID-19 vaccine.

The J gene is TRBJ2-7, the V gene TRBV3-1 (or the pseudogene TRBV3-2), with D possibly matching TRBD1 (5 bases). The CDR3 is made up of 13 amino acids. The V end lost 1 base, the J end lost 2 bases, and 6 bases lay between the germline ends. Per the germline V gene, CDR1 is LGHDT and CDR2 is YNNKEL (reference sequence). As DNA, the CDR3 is TGTGCCAGCAGCCAAGGACAGCCCTACGAGCAGTACTTC. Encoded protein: CASSQGQPYEQYF.

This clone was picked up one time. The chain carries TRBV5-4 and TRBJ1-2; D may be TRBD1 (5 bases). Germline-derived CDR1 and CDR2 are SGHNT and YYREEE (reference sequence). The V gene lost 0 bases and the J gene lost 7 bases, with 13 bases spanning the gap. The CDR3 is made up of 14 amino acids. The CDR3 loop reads CASSLDPGKSGYTF. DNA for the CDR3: TGTGCCAGCAGCTTGGACCCAGGGAAGAGTGGCTACACCTTC.